These 14 T cell receptor beta chains were sequenced from one sample in a study of regulatory T cells in long-lasting Graves disease. Arm-PCR of CDR3 regions and iRepertoire HTBI primers were the basis on which TCR beta libraries were built. TCRdb passed the multiplex PCR reads through MiXCR, listing each CDR3 protein once. The sample lists around 400,000 distinct CDR3 sequences, around 15% occurring once. Time point here: newly diagnosed GD, antithyroid drugs for less than 3 months. Following extraction of RNA from PBMCs, that RNA was used to make the TCR library. This sample comprised peripheral blood mononuclear cells (PBMCs), obtained at new diagnosis, from a patient treated with antithyroid drugs. These TCRs come from a female donor with Graves disease.

In its sample, this clonotype was seen a few times. The chain combines TRBV19 with TRBJ1-1; maybe TRBD1 (5 bases). From germline, CDR1 is LNHDA and CDR2 SQIVND (reference sequence). Trimming left V 7 bases short and J 5 bases short, with 20 bases between. This CDR3 has 15 residues. The CDR3 region has the DNA TGTGCCAGTACCGAACTCAACTTCGGGGGGACTGAAGCTTTCTTT. Its translation is CASTELNFGGTEAFF.

The chain uses TRBV7-2 and TRBJ2-5, with TRBD2 identical over 8 bases. The CDR3 loop spans 18 amino acids. The J segment lost 2 bases and the V segment lost 2 bases, leaving 13 bases of the junction unmatched. The germline gives CDR1 SGHTA, CDR2 FQGNSA. This CDR3 is CASSLKLSLLADQETQYF. The CDR3 region has the DNA TGTGCCAGCAGCTTAAAGCTTTCCCTACTAGCGGATCAAGAGACCCAGTACTTC.

The chain couples TRBV10-3 to TRBJ2-2; D unclear. Trimming removed 6 bases at V and 5 bases at J, with 10 bases between. From germline, CDR1 is ENHRY and CDR2 SYGVKD. The CDR3 loop spans 13 amino acids. This CDR3 reads CAIRGIETGELFF. The CDR3 region has the DNA TGTGCCATCAGGGGGATAGAAACCGGGGAGCTGTTTTTT.

This chain joins TRBV5-1 and TRBJ2-2, with 7 bases that match TRBD1. The CDR3 is made up of 15 amino acids. Germline V gene lookup returns CDR1 SGHRS and CDR2 YFSETQ. Trimming cost V 5 bases and J 4 bases; bases outside gene matches: 8. CDR3 protein: CASSSDRAGTGELFF. The CDR3, as DNA: TGCGCCAGCAGTTCTGACAGGGCCGGCACCGGGGAGCTGTTTTTT.

This clonotype was seen ten or more times. This chain joins TRBV29-1 and TRBJ2-1, with 10 bases fitting TRBD1. The V segment lost 0 bases and the J segment 4 bases; nucleotides outside the gene matches: 9. There are 17 residues in the CDR3. In germline, CDR1 is SQVTM, CDR2 ANQGSEA. Here the CDR3 DNA reads TGCAGCGTTGAAGATTTCGCGGGACAGGGGACTTACAATGAGCAGTTCTTC. Its translation is CSVEDFAGQGTYNEQFF.

Ten or more counts support this clonotype. In DNA form, the CDR3 reads TGCGCCAGCAGCTTAGAAATACCCGACGGTAATGAAAAACTGTTTTTT. It translates to CASSLEIPDGNEKLFF. This chain links TRBV5-1 with TRBJ1-4, with no clear D. CDR1 and CDR2 (germline): SGHRS, YFSETQ. Trimming removed 2 bases at V and 4 bases at J, with 15 bases between. CDR3 size: 16 residues. The complete variable domain, with remaining parts taken from reference TRBV5-1 and TRBJ1-4, reads KAGVTQTPRYLIKTRGQQVTLSCSPISGHRSVSWYQQTPGQGLQFLFEYFSETQRNKGNFPGRFSGRQFSNSRSEMNVSTLELGDSALYLCASSLEIPDGNEKLFFGSGTQLSVL.

The gene calls are TRBV18 and TRBJ2-1; D is possibly TRBD2 (6 bases). Germline CDR1 reads KGHSH; CDR2 reads LQKENI. There are 16 residues in the CDR3. The ends were cut back, 1 base at V and 0 bases at J, with 10 bases in the middle. The CDR3 is CASSPLAESSYNEQFF. In DNA, the CDR3 is TGTGCCAGCTCACCACTAGCGGAGAGCTCCTACAATGAGCAGTTCTTC.

V and J are TRBV19 and TRBJ2-1, with D possibly being TRBD1 or TRBD2 (5 bases each). The CDR3 has 16 residues. The germline CDR1 and CDR2 sequences are LNHDA and SQIVND (reference sequence). Trimming pared 3 bases from V and 1 base from J, leaving 13 bases between. Here the CDR3 reads CASSMGTVNSYNEQFF. CDR3 DNA sequence: TGTGCCAGTAGTATGGGGACGGTGAATTCCTACAATGAGCAGTTCTTC.

This clonotype came up many times. This chain uses TRBV5-4 with TRBJ2-5; TRBD1 matches at 9 bases. J gave up 3 bases and V 4 bases, and 7 bases lay outside the gene matches. Germline V gene lookup returns CDR1 SGHNT and CDR2 YYREEE (reference sequence). This CDR3 has 15 residues. CDR3 nucleotide sequence: TGTGCCAGCAGCGGAGGGACAGGGAGGGAAGAGACCCAGTACTTC. Its translation is CASSGGTGREETQYF.

This clonotype was seen ten or more times. The J gene is TRBJ2-1, the V gene TRBV7-9; no definite D call. Germline CDR1 SEHNR, CDR2 FQNEAQ (reference sequence). Trimming took off 4 bases at V and 10 bases at J, with 17 bases between the two ends. The CDR3 runs 14 residues. The CDR3 loop reads CASSSPVLTTEQFF. DNA for the CDR3: TGTGCCAGCAGCTCCCCAGTTCTGACAACCGAGCAGTTCTTC. Variable domain in full (rest from reference TRBV7-9 and TRBJ2-1): DTGVSQNPRHKITKRGQNVTFRCDPISEHNRLYWYRQTLGQGPEFLTYFQNEAQLEKSRLLSDRFSAERPKGSFSTLEIQRTEQGDSAMYLCASSSPVLTTEQFFGPGTRLTVL.

This chain joins TRBV7-9 and TRBJ2-1, with TRBD2 matching 11 bases. The CDR3 spans 17 residues. Germline CDR1 reads SEHNR; CDR2 reads FQNEAQ (reference sequence). After removal of 5 bases from V and 0 bases from J, the junction contained 6 bases not matched to a gene. The CDR3: CASSPGLAASSYNEQFF. CDR3 bases: TGTGCCAGCAGCCCGGGACTAGCGGCGAGCTCCTACAATGAGCAGTTCTTC.

This clonotype was seen ten or more times. The rearrangement links TRBV11-2 to TRBJ2-2, with a tentative D call TRBD2 (6 bases). V was trimmed by 1 base and J by 2 bases, leaving 17 bases between them. This CDR3 is built from 18 residues. Germline loops: CDR1 SGHAT, CDR2 FQNNGV. The chain's CDR3 is CASSLVSISGSNTGELFF. The CDR3 DNA sequence: TGTGCCAGCAGCTTAGTGTCGATTAGCGGATCCAACACCGGGGAGCTGTTTTTT.

This clonotype was counted many times. The V call is TRBV7-3, the J call TRBJ1-1, with TRBD1 matching over 7 bases. After removal of 4 bases from V and 5 bases from J, the junction contained 4 bases not matched to a gene. The CDR3 consists of 13 residues. Germline V CDR1 and CDR2: SGHTA, FQGTGA. CDR3 region: CASSWDRETEAFF. The CDR3 DNA follows: TGTGCCAGCAGCTGGGACAGAGAGACTGAAGCTTTCTTT.

V is TRBV6-2 or TRBV6-3 and J is TRBJ2-4; D perhaps matches TRBD2 (5 bases). CDR1 is MNHEY and CDR2 is SVGEGT in the germline V gene. V was pared by 4 bases and J by 9 bases, with 19 bases between. The CDR3 covers 15 residues. CDR3 in amino acids: CASSWGVQWSIIQYF. The CDR3 coding sequence is TGTGCCAGCAGTTGGGGAGTACAATGGTCTATCATTCAGTACTTC.